Reported below is one T cell receptor (beta chain). The antigen remains undetermined. This entry is derived from a study of T-cell reconstitution after alpha-beta-depleted transplantation in children. J was trimmed by 6 bases and V by 2 bases; bases with no gene match: 7. CDR3 size: 15 residues. Regarding the study as a whole: Several patients had high TCRbeta diversity at day 60; it came from surviving recipient T cells and thymic progenitors. From newly produced T cells came most of the T-cell counts and diversity one year after transplant. Alpha-beta T cells about two months after transplant reportedly derived from several hundred expanded graft clones.

Unique molecular identifiers were incorporated during preparation of the TCRbeta library. TCRdb re-called the PCR reads through MiXCR, storing one row per CDR3 protein. This sample has 250,000 to 400,000 distinct CDR3 sequences; around 25% occur once, and the top ten carry 11%. The genes are TRBV12-3 or TRBV12-4 and TRBJ2-3; 8 bases line up with TRBD1. The source material was PBMCs, mostly from graft donor cells, sampled 180 days after TCRalphabeta/CD19-depleted stem cell transplant. This receptor was taken from a male patient between 10 and 17 years old who had a stem cell transplant for acute lymphoblastic leukemia, so the T cells may come from the graft donor. The CDR3 region is CASSLRTGKRDTQYF. CDR3 nucleotide sequence: TGTGCCAGCAGTTTAAGGACAGGGAAAAGGGATACGCAGTATTTT.